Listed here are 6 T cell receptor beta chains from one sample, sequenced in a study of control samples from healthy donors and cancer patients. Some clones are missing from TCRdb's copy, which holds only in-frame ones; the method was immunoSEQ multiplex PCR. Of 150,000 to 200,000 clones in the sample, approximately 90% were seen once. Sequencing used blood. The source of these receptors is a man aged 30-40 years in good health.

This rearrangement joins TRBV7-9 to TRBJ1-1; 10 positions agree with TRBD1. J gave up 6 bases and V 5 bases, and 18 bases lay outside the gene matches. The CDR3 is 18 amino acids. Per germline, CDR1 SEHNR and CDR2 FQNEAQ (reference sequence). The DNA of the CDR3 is TGTGCCAGCAGCCAGAGTAGGCGGGACAGGGGACTTCTTGCTGAAGCTTTCTTT. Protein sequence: CASSQSRRDRGLLAEAFF.

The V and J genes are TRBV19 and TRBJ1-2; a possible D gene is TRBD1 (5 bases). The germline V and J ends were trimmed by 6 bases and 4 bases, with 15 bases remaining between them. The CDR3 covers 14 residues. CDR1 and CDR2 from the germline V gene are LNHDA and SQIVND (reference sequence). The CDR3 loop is CASRATGRFYGYTF. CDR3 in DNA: TGTGCCAGTAGGGCGACGGGACGGTTCTATGGCTACACCTTC.

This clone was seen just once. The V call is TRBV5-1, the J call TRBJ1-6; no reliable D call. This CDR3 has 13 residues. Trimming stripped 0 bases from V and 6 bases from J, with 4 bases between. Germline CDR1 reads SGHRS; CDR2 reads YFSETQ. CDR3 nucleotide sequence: TGCGCCAGCAGCTTGGAACGTAATTCACCCCTCCACTTT. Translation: CASSLERNSPLHF.

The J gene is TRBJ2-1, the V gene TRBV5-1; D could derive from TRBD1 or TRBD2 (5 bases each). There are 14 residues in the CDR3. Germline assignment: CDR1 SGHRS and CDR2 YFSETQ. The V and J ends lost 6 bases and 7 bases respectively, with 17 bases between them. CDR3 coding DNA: TGCGCCAGCAAGTTCGGGGCTCCGGAGAATGAGCAGTTCTTC. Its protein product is CASKFGAPENEQFF.

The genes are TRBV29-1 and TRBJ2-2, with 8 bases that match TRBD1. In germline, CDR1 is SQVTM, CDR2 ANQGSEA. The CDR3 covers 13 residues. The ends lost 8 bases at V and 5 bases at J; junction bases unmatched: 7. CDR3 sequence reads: CSTQGVGTGELFF. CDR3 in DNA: TGCAGCACACAGGGGGTTGGAACCGGGGAGCTGTTTTTT.

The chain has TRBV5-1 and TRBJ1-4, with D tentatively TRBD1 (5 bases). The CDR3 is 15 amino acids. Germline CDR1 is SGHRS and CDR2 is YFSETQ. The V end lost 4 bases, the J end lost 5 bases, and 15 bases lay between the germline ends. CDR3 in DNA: TGCGCCAGCAGCCGGTCGGACAACTCGAATGAAAAACTGTTTTTT. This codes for CASSRSDNSNEKLFF.